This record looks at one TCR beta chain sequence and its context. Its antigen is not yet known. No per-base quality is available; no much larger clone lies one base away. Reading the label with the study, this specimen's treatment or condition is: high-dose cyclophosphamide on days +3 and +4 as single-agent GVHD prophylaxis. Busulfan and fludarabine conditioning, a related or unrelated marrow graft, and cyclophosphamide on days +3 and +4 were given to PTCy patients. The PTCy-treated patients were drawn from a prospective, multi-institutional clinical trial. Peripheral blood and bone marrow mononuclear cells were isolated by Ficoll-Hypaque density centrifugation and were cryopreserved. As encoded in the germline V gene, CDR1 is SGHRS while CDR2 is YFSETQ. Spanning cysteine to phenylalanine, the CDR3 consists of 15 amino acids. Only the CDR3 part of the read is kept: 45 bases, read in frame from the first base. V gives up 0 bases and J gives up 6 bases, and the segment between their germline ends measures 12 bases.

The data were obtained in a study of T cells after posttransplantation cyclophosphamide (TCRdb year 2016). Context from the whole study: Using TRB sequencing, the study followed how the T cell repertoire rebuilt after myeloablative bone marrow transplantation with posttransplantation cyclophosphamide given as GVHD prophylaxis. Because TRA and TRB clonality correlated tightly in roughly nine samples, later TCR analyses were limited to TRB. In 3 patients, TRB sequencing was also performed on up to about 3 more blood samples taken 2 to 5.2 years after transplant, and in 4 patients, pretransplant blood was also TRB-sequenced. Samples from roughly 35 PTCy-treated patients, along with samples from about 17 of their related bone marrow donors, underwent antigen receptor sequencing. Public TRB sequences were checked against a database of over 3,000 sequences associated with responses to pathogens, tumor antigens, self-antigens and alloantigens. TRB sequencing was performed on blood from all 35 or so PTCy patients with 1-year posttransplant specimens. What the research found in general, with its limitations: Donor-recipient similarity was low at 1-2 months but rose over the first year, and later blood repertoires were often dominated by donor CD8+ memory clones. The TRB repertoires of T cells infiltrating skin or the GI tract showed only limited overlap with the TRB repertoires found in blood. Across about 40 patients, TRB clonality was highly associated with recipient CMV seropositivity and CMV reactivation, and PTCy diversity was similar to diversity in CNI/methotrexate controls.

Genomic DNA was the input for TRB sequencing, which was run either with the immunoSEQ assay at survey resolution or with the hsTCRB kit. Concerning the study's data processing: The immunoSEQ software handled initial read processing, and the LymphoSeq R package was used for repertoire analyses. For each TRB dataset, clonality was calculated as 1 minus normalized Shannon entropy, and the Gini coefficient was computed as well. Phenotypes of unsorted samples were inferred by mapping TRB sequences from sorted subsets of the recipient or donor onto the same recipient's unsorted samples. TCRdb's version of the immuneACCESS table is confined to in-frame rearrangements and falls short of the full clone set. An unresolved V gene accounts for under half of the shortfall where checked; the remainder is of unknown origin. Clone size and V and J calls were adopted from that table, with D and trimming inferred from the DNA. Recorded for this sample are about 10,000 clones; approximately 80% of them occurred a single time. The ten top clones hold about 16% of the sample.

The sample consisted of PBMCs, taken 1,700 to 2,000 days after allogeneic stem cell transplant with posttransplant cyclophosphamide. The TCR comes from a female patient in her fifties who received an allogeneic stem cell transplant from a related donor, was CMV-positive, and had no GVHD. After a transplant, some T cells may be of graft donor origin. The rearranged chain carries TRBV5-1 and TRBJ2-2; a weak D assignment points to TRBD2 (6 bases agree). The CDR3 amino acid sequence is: CASSLGGGRSGELFF. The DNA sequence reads TGCGCCAGCAGCTTGGGCGGAGGGAGGTCCGGGGAGCTGTTTTTT.